The TCR beta chain described here comes from a study of shared T cell receptors in the human thymus. The method was immunoSEQ multiplex PCR; TCRdb's version includes in-frame clones alone and lacks a portion of them. Among some 700,000 clones listed, approximately 83% were seen once. Per germline, CDR1 MNHEY and CDR2 SMNVEV (reference sequence). Trimming removed 5 bases at V and 8 bases at J, with 15 bases between. This CDR3 region has 13 residues. These data were also filed under a second study, of human thymus T cells.

Material for sequencing was thymocytes. V is TRBV27 and J is TRBJ1-2; D is unresolved. This receptor was obtained from a girl under three years old with a congenital heart defect. CDR3 DNA: TGTGCCAGCAGTCCCCAAGGACCGGGAGGCTACACCTTC. It translates to CASSPQGPGGYTF.